The 13 T cell receptor beta chains listed next were all sequenced from one sample in a study of blood T cell repertoires in COVID-19. Repertoires were generated with immunoSEQ multiplex PCR, while TCRdb's copy carries only in-frame clones and drops some. The sample shows 200,000 or so clones, about four fifths of them seen only once. Sequencing was performed on peripheral blood. These receptors were obtained from a woman of 80 years or more with acute or convalescent COVID-19.

The chain employs TRBV28 and TRBJ2-3; 10 bases agree with TRBD1. J was trimmed by 2 bases and V by 8 bases; bases with no gene match: 7. Germline assignment: CDR1 MDHEN and CDR2 SYDVKM. The CDR3 is made up of 15 amino acids. This CDR3 is CASYRDRGPTDTQYF. The CDR3 region has the DNA TGTGCCAGCTACCGGGACAGGGGCCCCACAGATACGCAGTATTTT. Using reference TRBV28 and TRBJ2-3 for the parts outside the CDR3, the full variable domain is DVKVTQSSRYLVKRTGEKVFLECVQDMDHENMFWYRQDPGLGLRLIYFSYDVKMKEKGDIPEGYSVSREKKERFSLILESASTNQTSMYLCASYRDRGPTDTQYFGPGTRLTVL.

This sequence joins TRBV19 and TRBJ1-5; D uncertain. This CDR3 is built from 16 residues. Trimming cost V 5 bases and J 6 bases, with 20 bases left between them. Germline values: CDR1 LNHDA, CDR2 SQIVND (reference sequence). The CDR3 here is CASSPGKWPPAQPQHF. In nucleotides, the CDR3 is TGTGCCAGTAGTCCGGGAAAATGGCCACCGGCTCAGCCCCAGCATTTT.

The J gene is TRBJ2-1, the V gene TRBV6-6, with no clear D. Per germline, CDR1 MNHNY and CDR2 SVGAGI (reference sequence). Trimming cost V 2 bases and J 1 base, with 9 bases left between them. The CDR3 spans 15 residues. CDR3 DNA sequence: TGTGCCAGCAGTTACGAGGCTAGTTCCTACAATGAGCAGTTCTTC. This gives the protein CASSYEASSYNEQFF.

This clone was recorded a few times. The genes are TRBV2 and TRBJ1-2; a possible D gene is TRBD1 (6 bases). This CDR3 spans 13 amino acids. Germline assignment: CDR1 SNHLY and CDR2 FYNNEI. V gave up 2 bases and J gave up 6 bases, with 10 bases separating them. The CDR3 spells CASSEKGVNGYTF. CDR3 bases: TGTGCCAGCAGTGAAAAGGGGGTGAATGGCTACACCTTC.

This chain connects TRBV3-1 (or the pseudogene TRBV3-2) to TRBJ2-1, with 10 nucleotides matching TRBD2. The CDR3 totals 18 residues. Trimming cost V 5 bases and J 6 bases; bases outside gene matches: 16. Germline V lookup: CDR1 LGHDT, CDR2 YNNKEL (reference sequence). CDR3 in amino acids: CASSLRYLAGAIGNEQFF. CDR3 bases: TGTGCCAGCAGCTTAAGATACCTAGCGGGGGCGATCGGCAATGAGCAGTTCTTC.

This clone is a singleton in its sample. The J gene is TRBJ1-2, the V gene TRBV14, with unresolved D. Germline CDR1 SGHDN, CDR2 FVKESK. Trimming removed 1 base at V and 0 bases at J, with 9 bases between. The CDR3 consists of 15 residues. CDR3 DNA: TGTGCCAGCAGCCAAGGCTCAGGCGCTAACTATGGCTACACCTTC. Protein sequence: CASSQGSGANYGYTF.

The chain couples TRBV15 to TRBJ2-7; 12 nucleotides agree with TRBD2. The CDR3 contains 17 residues. Germline V CDR1 and CDR2: LNHNV, YYDKDF (reference sequence). The V gene end was trimmed by 1 base and the J gene end by 3 bases; junction bases not matched to a gene: 7. The CDR3 loop reads CATSRVALTSGGYEQYF. The CDR3 DNA reads as TGTGCCACCAGCAGAGTTGCCTTGACTAGCGGGGGCTACGAGCAGTACTTC. The complete variable domain, with remaining parts taken from reference TRBV15 and TRBJ2-7, reads DAMVIQNPRYQVTQFGKPVTLSCSQTLNHNVMYWYQQKSSQAPKLLFHYYDKDFNNEADTPDNFQSRRPNTSFCFLDIRSPGLGDTAMYLCATSRVALTSGGYEQYFGPGTRLTVT.

V gene TRBV18 combines with J gene TRBJ2-1; D remains ambiguous. The CDR3 sequence is 15 residues long. Trimming left V 3 bases short and J 2 bases short, with 11 bases between. Germline V gene data show CDR1 as KGHSH and CDR2 as LQKENI. The CDR3 sequence: CASSPSRSAYNEQFF. CDR3 sequence (DNA): TGTGCCAGCTCACCTTCACGGTCGGCCTACAATGAGCAGTTCTTC.

This chain uses TRBV6-6 with TRBJ2-5; weak D call: TRBD1 (6 bases). The CDR3 consists of 14 residues. The germline V gene has CDR1 MNHNY and CDR2 SVGAGI (reference sequence). V lost 10 bases, J lost 4 bases, and 19 bases lay in between. The CDR3 loop reads CANAQGRNGETQYF. Here the CDR3 DNA reads TGTGCCAACGCACAGGGACGCAATGGAGAGACCCAGTACTTC.

The CDR3 sequence: CAWIRGGTANTEAFF. CDR3 in DNA: TGTGCCTGGATTAGAGGAGGGACAGCGAACACTGAAGCTTTCTTT. This chain uses TRBV30 with TRBJ1-1; 7 nucleotides match TRBD1. J lost 1 base, V lost 4 bases, and 9 bases had no gene match. Germline CDR1 and CDR2: GTSNPN and SVGIG (reference sequence). CDR3 length: 15 residues.

CDR3 in DNA: TGTGCCAGCTCCCTTGGGAGAACGGGCACAGATACGCAGTATTTT. As protein: CASSLGRTGTDTQYF. This chain links TRBV18 with TRBJ2-3; D possibly corresponds to TRBD2 (5 bases). V was cut by 6 bases and J by 1 base, with 14 bases left in between. Germline-derived CDR1 and CDR2 are KGHSH and LQKENI. The CDR3 runs 15 residues. Together with reference TRBV18 and TRBJ2-3, the CDR3 gives the full variable domain: NAGVMQNPRHLVRRRGQEARLRCSPMKGHSHVYWYRQLPEEGLKFMVYLQKENIIDESGMPKERFSAEFPKEGPSILRIQQVVRGDSAAYFCASSLGRTGTDTQYFGPGTRLTVL.

The V gene is TRBV11-3, the J gene TRBJ2-7, with 7 bases lining up with TRBD1. J gave up 5 bases and V 5 bases, and 12 bases lay outside the gene matches. This CDR3 has 15 amino acids. Germline V gene sequence: CDR1 SGHNT, CDR2 YENEEA. CDR3 nucleotides: TGTGCCAGCAGCCGACAGGGAATCCTAAGCCACGAGCAGTACTTC. The encoded protein is CASSRQGILSHEQYF.

The CDR3 nucleotides read TGCGCCAGCAGAATGACTCGCGGGGGGGACTTGGGGCAGTATTTT. It codes for CASRMTRGGDLGQYF. The chain employs TRBV5-1 and TRBJ2-3; 9 bases fit TRBD2. The CDR3 spans 15 residues. The germline gives CDR1 SGHRS, CDR2 YFSETQ. With 5 bases clipped from V and 11 bases from J, the junction kept 15 bases outside the gene matches. The full variable domain, completed using reference TRBV5-1 and TRBJ2-3, is KAGVTQTPRYLIKTRGQQVTLSCSPISGHRSVSWYQQTPGQGLQFLFEYFSETQRNKGNFPGRFSGRQFSNSRSEMNVSTLELGDSALYLCASRMTRGGDLGQYFGPGTRLTVL.